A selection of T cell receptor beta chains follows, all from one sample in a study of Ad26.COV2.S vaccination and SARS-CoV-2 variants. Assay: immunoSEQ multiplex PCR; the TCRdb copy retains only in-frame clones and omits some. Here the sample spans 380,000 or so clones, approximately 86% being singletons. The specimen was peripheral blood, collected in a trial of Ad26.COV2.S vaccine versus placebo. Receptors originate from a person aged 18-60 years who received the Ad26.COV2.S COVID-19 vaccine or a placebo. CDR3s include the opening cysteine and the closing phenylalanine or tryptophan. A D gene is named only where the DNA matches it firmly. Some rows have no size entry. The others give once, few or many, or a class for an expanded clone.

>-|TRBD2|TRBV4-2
CASSQGAGGRADTQYF
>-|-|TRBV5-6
CASSLVRGKYNEQFF
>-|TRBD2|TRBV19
CASSRPPAGGRNEQYF
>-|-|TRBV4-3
CASSQDLQAGNTIYF
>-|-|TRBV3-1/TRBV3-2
CASSQEPVLGVAKNIQYF
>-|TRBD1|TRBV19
CASSIGRTGLNNEQFF
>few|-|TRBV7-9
CASSWVGTGELFF
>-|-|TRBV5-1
CASSEFVPGPSHKTQYF
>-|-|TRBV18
CASSPRGQYEQYF
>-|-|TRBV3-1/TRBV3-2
CASSPSGGSTGELFF
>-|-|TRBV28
CASSPNYGYTF
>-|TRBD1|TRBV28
CASSYSQTGYDEKLFF
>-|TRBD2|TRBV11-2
CAGSSRTSGSWWTDTQYF
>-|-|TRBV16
CASSVTGPRFRYNEQFF
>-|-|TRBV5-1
CASSLAPGSNNEQFF
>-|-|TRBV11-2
CASSLVTYEKLFF
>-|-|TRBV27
CASSFGEPGLLSDTEAFF
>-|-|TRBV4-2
CASSQVAGEQYF
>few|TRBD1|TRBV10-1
CASFRDRGINQPQHF
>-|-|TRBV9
CASSVAVGAAGNEKLFF
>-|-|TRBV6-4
CASSSRGFSGANVLTF
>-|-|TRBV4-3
CASSPDKGGNYGYTF
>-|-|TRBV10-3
CAIRGPTNTGELFF
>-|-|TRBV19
CASGGWMTFF
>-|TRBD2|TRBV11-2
CASSLGGAGDYEQYF
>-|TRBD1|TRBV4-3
CASSHTRDRGTGELFF
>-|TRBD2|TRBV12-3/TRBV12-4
CASSRGGYNEQFF
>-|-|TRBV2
CASTGGISYEQYF
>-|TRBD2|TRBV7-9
CASSTWGLAVRGEQFF
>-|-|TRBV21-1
CASSKVLGVTEAFF
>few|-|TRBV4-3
CASSPAISGNTIYF
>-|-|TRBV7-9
CASSLSFQGLGTEAFF
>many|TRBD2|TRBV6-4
CASSEGSGSNEQFF
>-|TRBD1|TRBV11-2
CASSAGQGAYNEQFF
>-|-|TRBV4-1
CASSQILAAGTYNEQFF
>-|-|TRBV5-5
CASSLGVGEKLFF
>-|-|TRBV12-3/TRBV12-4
CASSSAGLQTQYF
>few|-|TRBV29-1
CSVLGSGNTIYF
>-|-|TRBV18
CASSPVHSAYEQYF
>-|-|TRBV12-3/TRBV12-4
CASSFGFEETQYF